This T cell receptor beta chain was retrieved from a study of patients and donors after allogeneic stem cell transplantation. TCRdb reprocessed the RT-PCR reads via MiXCR and lists one record per CDR3 protein. The sample contains some 880,000 distinct CDR3 sequences, roughly 18% of which appear only once. Germline V lookup: CDR1 SQVTM, CDR2 ANQGSEA. The CDR3 is 13 residues long. J lost 3 bases, V lost 6 bases, and 6 bases had no gene match. This clonotype was found a few times. Sequencing input: blood, either unsorted or a sorted T cell fraction (not recorded which). The chain joins TRBV29-1 to TRBJ1-2; 8 nucleotides agree with TRBD1. This receptor was identified in a human donor who was either an allogeneic HSCT recipient or a stem cell or donor lymphocyte infusion donor (not recorded which). It is not recorded whose cells these are; they may come from a transplant donor. For the CDR3, the DNA is TGCAGCGTACTTGGACAGGGTGACTATGGCTACACCTTC. Residues: CSVLGQGDYGYTF. Complete variable domain (other parts from reference TRBV29-1 and TRBJ1-2): SAVISQKPSRDICQRGTSLTIQCQVDSQVTMMFWYRQQPGQSLTLIATANQGSEATYESGFVIDKFPISRPNLTFSTLTVSNMSPEDSSIYLCSVLGQGDYGYTFGSGTRLTVV.